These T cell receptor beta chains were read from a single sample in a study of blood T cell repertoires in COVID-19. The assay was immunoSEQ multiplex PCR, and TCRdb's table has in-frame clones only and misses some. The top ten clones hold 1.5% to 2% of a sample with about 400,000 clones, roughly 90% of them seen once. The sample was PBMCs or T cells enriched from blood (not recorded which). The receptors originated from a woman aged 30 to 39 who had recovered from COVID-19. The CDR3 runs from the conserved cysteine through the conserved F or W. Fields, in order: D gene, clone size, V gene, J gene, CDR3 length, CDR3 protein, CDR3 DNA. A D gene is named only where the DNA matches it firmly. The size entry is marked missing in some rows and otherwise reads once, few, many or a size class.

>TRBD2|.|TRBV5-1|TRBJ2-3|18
CASSSGLAGGPHSDTQYF
TGCGCCAGCAGCTCGGGACTAGCGGGGGGGCCTCACTCAGATACGCAGTATTTT
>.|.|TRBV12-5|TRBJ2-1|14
CASGSDRTYNEQFF
TGTGCTAGTGGTTCTGACAGAACATACAATGAGCAGTTCTTC
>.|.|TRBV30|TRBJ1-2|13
CAWRLKGVDGYTF
TGTGCCTGGAGACTGAAGGGAGTTGATGGCTACACCTTC
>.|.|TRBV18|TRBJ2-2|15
CASSPPLRVPGELFF
TGTGCCAGCTCACCACCGCTGAGGGTCCCCGGGGAGCTGTTTTTT
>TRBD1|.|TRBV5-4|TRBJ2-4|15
CASSLWGQGKNIQYF
TGTGCCAGCAGCTTGTGGGGACAGGGGAAAAACATTCAGTACTTC
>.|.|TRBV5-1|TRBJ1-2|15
CASSQDPSTSYGYTF
TGCGCCAGCAGTCAAGATCCTTCTACGAGCTATGGCTACACCTTC
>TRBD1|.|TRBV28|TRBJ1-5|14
CASRTGRTEQPQHF
TGTGCCAGCAGGACAGGGCGGACAGAACAGCCCCAGCATTTT
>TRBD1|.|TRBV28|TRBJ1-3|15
CASRNPGQGTNTIYF
TGTGCCAGCAGGAACCCGGGACAGGGTACAAACACCATATATTTT
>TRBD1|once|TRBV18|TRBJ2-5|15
CASSPDRVPQETQYF
TGTGCCAGCTCACCTGACAGGGTACCCCAAGAGACCCAGTACTTC
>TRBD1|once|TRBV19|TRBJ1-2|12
CASSRQGFVYTF
TGTGCCAGTAGCCGACAGGGTTTCGTCTACACCTTC
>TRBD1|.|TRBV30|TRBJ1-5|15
CAWSRTGGNNQPQHF
TGTGCCTGGAGCCGGACAGGCGGCAACAATCAGCCCCAGCATTTT
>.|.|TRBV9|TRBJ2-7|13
CASSVGVTYEQYF
TGTGCCAGCAGCGTAGGTGTAACCTACGAGCAGTACTTC
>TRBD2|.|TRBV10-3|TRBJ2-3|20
CAISELGVSGRLLSTDTQYF
TGTGCCATCAGTGAGCTGGGTGTTAGCGGGAGACTTCTTAGCACAGATACGCAGTATTTT
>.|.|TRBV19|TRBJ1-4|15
CASSMGGTTNEKLFF
TGTGCCAGTAGTATGGGCGGGACAACTAATGAAAAACTGTTTTTT
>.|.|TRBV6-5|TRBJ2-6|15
CASSLRGSGANVLTF
TGTGCCAGCAGCCTAAGGGGCTCTGGGGCCAACGTCCTGACTTTC
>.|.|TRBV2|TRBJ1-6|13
CASREQGNSPLHF
TGTGCCAGCAGGGAACAGGGTAATTCACCCCTCCACTTT
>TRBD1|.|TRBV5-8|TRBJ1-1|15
CASSLGQGFSTEAFF
TGTGCCAGCAGCTTGGGACAGGGGTTCAGCACTGAAGCTTTCTTT
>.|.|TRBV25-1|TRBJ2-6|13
CASRAAGANVLTF
TGTGCCAGCAGGGCTGCTGGGGCCAACGTCCTGACTTTC
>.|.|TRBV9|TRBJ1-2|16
CASSANQAGADYGYTF
TGTGCCAGCAGCGCAAACCAGGCTGGGGCGGACTATGGCTACACCTTC
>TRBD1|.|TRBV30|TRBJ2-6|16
CAWRPQGMTGANVLTF
TGTGCCTGGAGGCCACAGGGGATGACTGGGGCCAACGTCCTGACTTTC
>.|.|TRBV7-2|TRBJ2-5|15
CASSLVSRGGETQYF
TGTGCCAGCAGCTTAGTTAGCAGGGGCGGGGAGACCCAGTACTTC
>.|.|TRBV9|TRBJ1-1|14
CASSVGALDTEAFF
TGTGCCAGCAGCGTAGGGGCGTTGGACACTGAAGCTTTCTTT
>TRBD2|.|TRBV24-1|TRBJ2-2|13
CATSEGGTGELFF
TGTGCCACCAGTGAGGGAGGGACCGGGGAGCTGTTTTTT
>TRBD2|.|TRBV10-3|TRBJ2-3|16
CAISESRGRAADTQYF
TGTGCCATCAGTGAATCGCGCGGGAGGGCCGCAGATACGCAGTATTTT
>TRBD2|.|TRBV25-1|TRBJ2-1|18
CASSESESIAGGYNEQFF
TGTGCCAGCAGTGAATCGGAATCTATAGCGGGGGGCTACAATGAGCAGTTCTTC
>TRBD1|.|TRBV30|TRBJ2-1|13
CAFSRDRANEQFF
TGTGCCTTCAGCCGGGACAGGGCGAATGAGCAGTTCTTC
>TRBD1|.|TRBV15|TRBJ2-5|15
CATSRGQGVIETQYF
TGTGCCACCAGCAGAGGACAGGGGGTTATCGAGACCCAGTACTTC
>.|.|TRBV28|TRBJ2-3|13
CASKRTSTDTQYF
TGTGCCAGCAAAAGGACTAGCACAGATACGCAGTATTTT
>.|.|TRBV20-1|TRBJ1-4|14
CSASRQAFGEKLFF
TGCAGTGCTAGTCGACAGGCCTTCGGGGAAAAACTGTTTTTT
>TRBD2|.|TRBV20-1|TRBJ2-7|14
CSASMRGGRYEQYF
TGCAGTGCTAGTATGCGGGGGGGCCGCTACGAGCAGTACTTC
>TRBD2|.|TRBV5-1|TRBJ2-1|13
CASSGSIVHEQFF
TGCGCCAGTAGCGGGAGTATCGTACATGAGCAGTTCTTC
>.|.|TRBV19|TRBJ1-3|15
CASSNEGESGNTIYF
TGTGCCAGTAGTAACGAGGGGGAGTCTGGAAACACCATATATTTT
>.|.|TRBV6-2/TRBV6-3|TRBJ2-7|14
CASSYGTTYYEQYF
TGTGCCAGCAGTTACGGGACAACCTATTACGAGCAGTACTTC
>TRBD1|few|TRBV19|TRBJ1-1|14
CASRSTGGYAEAFF
TGTGCCAGTAGGAGTACAGGGGGGTACGCTGAAGCTTTCTTT
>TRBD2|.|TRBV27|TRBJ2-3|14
CASSASGGADTQYF
TGTGCCAGCAGTGCTAGCGGGGGGGCGGATACGCAGTATTTT
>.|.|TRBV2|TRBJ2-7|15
CASSVGSRGGYEQYF
TGTGCCAGCAGTGTAGGTAGCAGGGGCGGTTACGAGCAGTACTTC
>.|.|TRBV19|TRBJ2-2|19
CASSIDDWFGTKNTGELFF
TGTGCCAGTAGTATAGATGATTGGTTCGGGACAAAGAACACCGGGGAGCTGTTTTTT
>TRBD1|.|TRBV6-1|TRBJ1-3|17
CASSERQGSRSGNTIYF
TGTGCCAGCAGTGAAAGACAGGGTTCTCGCTCTGGAAACACCATATATTTT
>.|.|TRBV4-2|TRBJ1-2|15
CASSQADRTFDGYTF
TGTGCCAGCAGCCAGGCCGACAGGACCTTTGATGGCTACACCTTC
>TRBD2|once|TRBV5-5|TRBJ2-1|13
CASSLTSGIVQFF
TGTGCCAGCAGCCTTACTAGCGGGATTGTGCAGTTCTTC
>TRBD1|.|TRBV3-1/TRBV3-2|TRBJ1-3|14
CASSDRGQGNTIYF
TGTGCCAGCAGCGACAGGGGACAGGGAAACACCATATATTTT
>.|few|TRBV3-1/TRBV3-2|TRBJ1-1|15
CASSLHTLRNTEAFF
TGTGCCAGCAGCCTCCACACCCTCCGGAACACTGAAGCTTTCTTT
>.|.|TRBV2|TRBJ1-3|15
CASSLDSAPGNTIYF
TGTGCCAGCAGCCTGGACAGCGCCCCTGGAAACACCATATATTTT
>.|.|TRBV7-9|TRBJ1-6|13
CASSPVGSSPLHF
TGTGCCAGCAGCCCAGTAGGGAGTTCACCCCTCCACTTT
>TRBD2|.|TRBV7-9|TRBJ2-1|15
CASQASGGPMHEQFF
TGTGCCAGCCAAGCCAGCGGGGGTCCCATGCATGAGCAGTTCTTC
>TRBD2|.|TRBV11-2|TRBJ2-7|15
CASSLVGTSVSEQYF
TGTGCCAGCAGCTTAGTTGGGACTAGCGTCTCCGAGCAGTACTTC
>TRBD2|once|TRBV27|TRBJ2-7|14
CASSFSGRAYEQYF
TGTGCCAGCAGTTTTTCCGGGAGGGCCTACGAGCAGTACTTC
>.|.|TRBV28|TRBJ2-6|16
CASSLFLNSGANVLTF
TGTGCCAGCAGTTTGTTTCTAAACTCTGGGGCCAACGTCCTGACTTTC
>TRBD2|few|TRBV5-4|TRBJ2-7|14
CASSLGGGSYEQYF
TGTGCCAGCAGCTTGGGCGGGGGCTCCTACGAGCAGTACTTC
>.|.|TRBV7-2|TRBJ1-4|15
CASSLALRANEKLFF
TGTGCCAGCAGCTTAGCGCTGAGGGCTAATGAAAAACTGTTTTTT
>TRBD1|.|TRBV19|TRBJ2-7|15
CASSRRDSATYEQYF
TGTGCCAGTAGCCGAAGGGACAGCGCAACCTACGAGCAGTACTTC
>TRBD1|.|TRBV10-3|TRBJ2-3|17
CAISESRPNRGTDTQYF
TGTGCCATCAGTGAGTCGAGGCCTAACAGGGGGACAGATACGCAGTATTTT
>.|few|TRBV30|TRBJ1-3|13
CAWSGASGNTIYF
TGTGCCTGGAGTGGGGCCTCTGGAAACACCATATATTTT
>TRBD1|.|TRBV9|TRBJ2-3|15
CASSVVPGQGDTQYF
TGTGCCAGCAGCGTCGTCCCGGGACAGGGGGATACGCAGTATTTT
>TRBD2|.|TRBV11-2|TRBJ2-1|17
CASSLDRTSGGGDEQFF
TGTGCCAGCAGCTTAGATCGGACCAGCGGGGGGGGCGATGAGCAGTTCTTC
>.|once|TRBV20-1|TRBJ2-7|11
CSAERTYEQYF
TGCAGTGCTGAACGAACATACGAGCAGTACTTC
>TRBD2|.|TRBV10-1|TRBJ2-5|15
CASSSRTSGQETQYF
TGCGCCAGCAGTAGCCGGACTAGCGGGCAAGAGACCCAGTACTTC